The entry below gives a single TCR beta chain sequence along with its context. There is no known antigen for this receptor. Base qualities are not provided; no much larger clone lies one nucleotide away. This sample stems from a study of long-term antiretroviral therapy in people with HIV (dated by TCRdb to about 2022). About the study as a whole: The earliest samples were collected about a decade before the 2015 WHO recommendation for immediate ART, when ART was typically delayed until CD4 counts fell. Among the 30 to 35 participants with HIV, around ten were female. No cross-contamination during QIAcube processing was seen in test extractions of a monoclonal T-cell line run alongside roughly 35 polyclonal samples. From some 30 adults with confirmed HIV infection, the cohort provided 150 to 200 cryopreserved PBMC samples, gathered serially across a mean of around 6 years (range 1-12). A retrospective serial study tested whether changes in peripheral blood TRB repertoire composition and diversity were associated with ART initiation and durable HIV suppression.

Inclusion was restricted to participants for whom at least one PBMC sample before ART initiation and at least two post-ART samples were available. Treatment was received in the United States of America by all participants with HIV. Before DNA extraction, cryopreserved samples containing 1-10 million PBMC were thawed and washed. At the time of the earliest PBMC sample, participants with HIV were aged between roughly 20 and 55 years. PBMC samples were contributed by each participant from 1-4 timepoints before ART initiation and 2-8 timepoints after ART initiation, with a median of 7 samples. For every participant, serial HIV viral load, CD4+ T-cell count, ART history and demographic data were obtained. Genomic DNA was extracted from unsorted PBMC with a Qiagen kit on a QIAcube, processed in batches of 12 samples. The immunoSEQ hsTCRB v3.0 assay was used at survey level resolution to sequence the TRB variable region. TRB sequencing targeted a depth of about 35,000-50,000 T-cell genomes per sample. TRB libraries were pooled and sequenced on an Illumina MiSeq using a v3 150-cycle kit. The authors processed their data as follows. Analysis of repertoires was carried out in R inside a reproducible Nextflow workflow spanning QC, data transformation and analysis. LymphoSeq2, an R package for AIRR-Seq data exploration, was used to implement custom analyses. After excluding a few samples that yielded fewer than 5000 total TRB sequences, 188 HIV repertoires remained for analysis. Among the roughly 200 retained HIV repertoires, 55 to 65 were collected before ART initiation and 120 to 140 were collected after ART initiation. Repertoires were downsampled to 5000 TRB nucleotide sequences, with summary statistics averaged over 100 downsampling iterations. The analysis kept only TRB sequences whose CDR3 regions were at least seven amino acids long. Diversity was assessed using a clonality score derived from Shannon entropy and using the Gini coefficient. In the repertoire networks, any two of the top 5000 CDR3 amino acid sequences were connected whenever the two sequences differed by an edit distance of one. Antigen specificity groups and MHC restriction were predicted for TRB CDR3 amino acid sequences with GLIPH2. Known CMV, EBV, HIV or tissue antigen associations were flagged by matching CDR3 amino acid sequences against VDJdb and McPAS-TCR. Pre-ART, post-ART and control groups were compared with Wilcoxon signed-rank tests and Holm-Bonferroni correction. Not all clones reach the TCRdb copy of this immuneACCESS table, which keeps in-frame sequences only. Checked studies attribute under half of the gap to unresolved V genes and leave the rest unexplained. The DNA was the basis for D and trimming; V, J and clone size are from that table. The sample has under 15,000 clones on record, roughly 87% of them singletons. In total, the top ten clones hold 15% to 20% of the sample.

The paper's findings and limits, for the study overall: Owing to limited PBMC availability, only the TCR beta chain was sequenced, without alpha chain pairing. The samples span the years 2004 to 2017, and the ART regimens used at that time may not be as effective as current regimens. Starting ART was linked to a significant rise in TRB diversity, yet even after long-term ART the diversity remained significantly lower than in transplant donor controls. Inferences about post-ART repertoire changes are limited because no data were available on ART adherence, viral resistance or therapy changes. Compared with controls, HIV repertoires had narrower CDR3 length ranges, and the network structure pointed to an antigen-experienced repertoire that shifted only slightly toward naive after ART. Expanded TRB clones identified before ART initiation dominated the repertoire at all time points, although this dominance fluctuated and declined in many PLHIV after ART. Unsorted PBMC were profiled instead of sorted CD4+ and CD8+ T cells because pre-ART samples had limited cell numbers.

Sequences SGHRS (CDR1) and YFSETQ (CDR2) are obtained from the germline V gene. There are 15 amino acids in the CDR3, from cysteine to phenylalanine inclusive. Only the CDR3 region is kept as DNA, spanning 45 bases read in frame from base 1. The junction shows trimming of 4 bases on V and 1 base on J, and the gene matches do not reach 3 bases of it. The chain is made from TRBV5-1 and TRBJ2-3; the central 10 bases match TRBD2. This receptor was identified in a man aged 50 or older with HIV. Specimen: unsorted PBMCs, collected just over 8 years after starting antiretroviral therapy. In nucleotides, the sequence is TGCGCCAGCAGCCAAGGACTAGCGGGCACAGATACGCAGTATTTT. This sequence encodes CASSQGLAGTDTQYF.